A single sample is the source of the 24 T cell receptor beta chains below, sequenced in a study of tumor and adjacent non-tumor tissue in lung cancer. A modified ARM-PCR protocol with three rounds of nested PCR amplified TCRbeta. TCRdb reanalysed the multiplex PCR reads using MiXCR and keeps one entry per CDR3 protein. The profile shows more than 60,000 distinct CDR3 sequences, over 70% of them singletons. The template was RNA from unsorted bulk tissue. Input material: lung tumor tissue. All receptors derive from a woman in her fifties or sixties with non-small cell lung cancer.

V and J are TRBV6-1 and TRBJ2-6; weak D call: TRBD2 (5 bases). V lost 7 bases and J 3 bases, leaving 19 bases between the germline ends. The CDR3 totals 17 residues. CDR1 is MNHNS, CDR2 SASEGT, per germline. CDR3 amino acids: CASNDVVGVSGANVLTF. DNA for the CDR3: TGTGCCAGCAATGATGTAGTGGGAGTAAGTGGGGCCAACGTCCTGACTTTC.

Concerning this clonotype itself: This may be a read error: a much more frequent sequence differs by one nucleotide. The V and J genes are TRBV28 and TRBJ2-7, with 7 bases fitting TRBD2. Germline V gene lookup returns CDR1 MDHEN and CDR2 SYDVKM. CDR3 size: 15 residues. Here the CDR3 DNA reads TGTGACAGCAGTTTCCCGAGGGAGCCGGGAGGCGAGCAGTACTTC. The encoded protein is CDSSFPREPGGEQYF.

This chain links TRBV29-1 with TRBJ2-3, with 8 bases identical to TRBD2. CDR1 SQVTM and CDR2 ANQGSEA come from the germline V gene. CDR3 length equals 15 residues. V gave up 6 bases and J gave up 1 base; unmatched junction bases: 9. The CDR3 coding sequence is TGCAGCGTAAATAGTACTAGCGGAGGCACAGATACGCAGTATTTT. Its translation: CSVNSTSGGTDTQYF.

The rearrangement joins TRBV10-3 to TRBJ2-7; either TRBD1 or TRBD2 may fit D (5 bases each). Per germline, CDR1 ENHRY and CDR2 SYGVKD. V lost 7 bases and J lost 9, with 19 bases in between. CDR3 length equals 13 residues. This CDR3 is CAIMGVPYSGQYF. CDR3 DNA sequence: TGTGCCATCATGGGGGTACCCTACTCCGGGCAGTACTTC.

Comment on this clonotype: The germline gene is not matched at one end of the junction; a read error may be the cause. V usage is TRBV6-1 and J usage is TRBJ1-1; unclear D gene. This CDR3 region has 12 residues. Germline V gene data show CDR1 as MNHNS and CDR2 as SASEGT. The CDR3 loop is CASSLVRTEVFF. CDR3 nucleotides: TGTGCCAGCAGTTTGGTTAGAACTGAAGTTTTCTTT.

Worth noting for this clonotype: This may be a read error: a much more frequent sequence differs by one nucleotide. The J gene is TRBJ1-1, the V gene TRBV16; D not certain. The length of the CDR3 is 15 residues. Germline CDR1 reads KGHSY; CDR2 reads FQNENV. The CDR3 DNA follows: TGTGCCAGCAGCCAATCGTGGCCTCAGGTGACTGACGCTTTCTTT. It codes for CASSQSWPQVTDAFF.

In regard to this clonotype: The junction differs from germline at one of its ends, possibly a read error. The chain couples TRBV6-5 to TRBJ2-2, with TRBD2 matching 10 bases. The CDR3 covers 16 residues. From germline, CDR1 is MNHEY and CDR2 SVGAGI. CDR3: CASSLRLAGEFGKLFF. CDR3 DNA: TGTGCCAGCAGCCTTCGGCTAGCGGGAGAGTTCGGGAAGCTGTTTTTT.

This clonotype was seen many times. The chain recombines TRBV30 with TRBJ2-6, with D perhaps matching TRBD1 or TRBD2 (5 bases each). The V end lost 1 base, the J end lost 3 bases, and 10 bases lay between the germline ends. CDR1 and CDR2 (germline): GTSNPN, SVGIG (reference sequence). The CDR3 is 15 residues long. CDR3 sequence: CAWSGGALGANVLTF. CDR3 DNA sequence: TGTGCCTGGAGTGGAGGGGCGCTTGGGGCCAACGTCCTGACTTTC.

This chain links TRBV4-2 with TRBJ2-6; D is unclear. The CDR3 is 16 residues long. The germline V gene encodes CDR1 LGHNA and CDR2 YNFKEQ. The V end lost 0 bases, the J end lost 1 base, and 7 bases lay between the germline ends. CDR3 protein: CASSQDRKSGANVLTF. CDR3 DNA sequence: TGTGCCAGCAGCCAAGATAGAAAGTCTGGGGCCAACGTCCTGACTTTC.

Note on this clonotype: A much larger clone is a single base away; this may be a read error. The chain joins TRBV5-1 to TRBJ1-5; no firm D call. Germline V CDR1 and CDR2: SGHRS, YFSETQ. This CDR3 has 13 amino acids. The CDR3 is CASSELPNQLQHF. The CDR3 region has the DNA TGCGCCAGCAGCGAACTTCCAAATCAGCTCCAGCATTTT.

The V call is TRBV20-1, the J call TRBJ2-2; perhaps TRBD2 as D (6 bases). Germline CDR1 and CDR2: DFQATT and SNEGSKA (reference sequence). The CDR3 has 15 residues. Between the trimmed V and J ends, which lost 7 bases and 5 bases, there was a span of 20 bases. Here the CDR3 DNA reads TGCAGTGTCCTCCTTAGCGGACTCGGGACCGGGGAGCTGTTTTTT. This gives the protein CSVLLSGLGTGELFF.

Turning to this clonotype: One junction end does not reproduce the germline sequence, and a read error may be involved. This chain uses TRBV4-2 with TRBJ2-1; 10 bases line up with TRBD2. The CDR3 length is 16 residues. CDR1 is LGHNA and CDR2 is YNFKEQ in the germline V gene. DNA for the CDR3: TGTACCAGGAGCCAAGAAAGACTAGCGGGCTGGAATGAGCAGTTCTTC. This gives the protein CTRSQERLAGWNEQFF.

The chain combines TRBV28 with TRBJ2-7; 7 nucleotides line up with TRBD2. This CDR3 region has 15 residues. The junction had 13 bases not matched to a gene; V was cut back by 7 bases and J by 4 bases. The germline V gene encodes CDR1 MDHEN and CDR2 SYDVKM. The CDR3 here is CASIPGGSFSYEQYF. In DNA form, the CDR3 reads TGTGCCAGCATCCCCGGGGGGAGCTTCTCTTACGAGCAGTACTTC.

Comments on this clonotype: A much larger clone lies one base from this, so it may be a read error. The chain joins TRBV6-1 to TRBJ1-6; D might be TRBD1 (5 bases). The CDR3 spans 14 residues. CDR1 and CDR2 (germline): MNHNS, SASEGT. The CDR3 DNA follows: TGTGTCAGCAGTGAAGAACAGGAAAATTCACCCCTCCACTTT. Its protein is CVSSEEQENSPLHF.

This chain connects TRBV11-1 to TRBJ2-2; D possibly corresponds to TRBD2 (6 bases). The CDR3 length is 14 residues. The V end lost 6 bases, the J end lost 6 bases, and 14 bases lay between the germline ends. Germline CDR1 and CDR2: SGHAT and FQDESV (reference sequence). CDR3 sequence (DNA): TGTGCCAGCAGTCTAGCGAGGGGCTCCGGGGAGCTGTTTTTT. It specifies CASSLARGSGELFF.

V gene TRBV6-5 combines with J gene TRBJ2-2; tentative D call: TRBD1 (6 bases). Germline loops: CDR1 MNHEY, CDR2 SVGAGI. V lost 5 bases and J lost 6, with 13 bases in between. This CDR3 has 14 residues. CDR3 nucleotides: TGTGCCAGCAGTAGCTCAGGGGTTGCCGGGGAGCTGTTTTTT. As protein: CASSSSGVAGELFF.

This clonotype was seen a handful of times. The junction shows a germline mismatch at one end, possibly a read error. Written as DNA, the CDR3 is TGTGCCTGCAGCCGAGCGGGGGGCGCGGGTACCTTC. Protein sequence: CACSRAGGAGTF. The chain is built from TRBV7-9 and TRBJ1-2; maybe TRBD1 (6 bases). The germline gives CDR1 SEHNR, CDR2 FQNEAQ (reference sequence). The CDR3 has 12 amino acids.

Comment on this clonotype: At one boundary the junction diverges from the germline segment, which might be a read error. The chain combines TRBV12-3 or TRBV12-4 with TRBJ1-2, with a possible D match to TRBD1 (6 bases). The CDR3 sequence is 14 residues long. CDR3 in amino acids: CASRLGGDVYGYTF. The CDR3 bases are TGTGCCAGCAGATTAGGGGGGGACGTGTATGGTTACACGTTC.

Points on this clonotype: Lacking the conserved final phenylalanine or tryptophan, this CDR3 likely reflects a read error. This chain links TRBV4-2 with TRBJ1-5; D not certain. The CDR3 extends over 15 amino acids. Trimming shortened V by 7 bases and J by 0 bases, and 13 bases separated the two germline ends. The germline V gene has CDR1 LGHNA and CDR2 YNFKEQ. DNA of the CDR3: TGTGCCAGCAACCGAGACCTCACTAGCAATCAGCCCCAGCATCTT. This codes for CASNRDLTSNQPQHL.

Turning to this clonotype: The junction does not match germline at one end; this may be a read error. This rearrangement joins TRBV6-1 to TRBJ2-7, with TRBD2 identical over 14 bases. The CDR3 covers 16 residues. In germline, CDR1 is MNHNS, CDR2 SASEGT. The CDR3 bases are TGTGCCAGCAGCCGGACTAGCGGGAGGCATTTCTACGAACAGTACTTC. Translation: CASSRTSGRHFYEQYF.

Note on this clonotype: Because the CDR3 is missing its conserved closing phenylalanine or tryptophan, this is likely a read error. The chain uses TRBV11-2 and TRBJ2-7; tentative D call: TRBD2 (6 bases). From germline, CDR1 is SGHAT and CDR2 FQNNGV. This CDR3 spans 14 amino acids. V was trimmed by 5 bases and J by 2 bases, leaving 13 bases between them. Written as DNA, the CDR3 is TGTGCCAGCAGCCCGCCGGGAGAGCCCTACGAGCAGTACCTC. Amino acids: CASSPPGEPYEQYL.

In the case of this clonotype: Since no conserved phenylalanine or tryptophan closes the CDR3, a read error is the likely cause. The chain carries TRBV5-4 and TRBJ2-5; TRBD1 agrees at 8 bases. Germline V CDR1 and CDR2: SGHNT, YYREEE (reference sequence). The ends lost 4 bases at V and 4 bases at J; junction bases unmatched: 12. This CDR3 is 16 amino acids long. The CDR3 spells CASSARQGNSRETQYL. DNA of the CDR3: TGTGCCAGCAGCGCACGACAGGGGAACAGTCGAGAGACCCAGTACCTC.

Of note for this clonotype: A much larger clone differs from this one at a single base, so this may be a read error. The V call is TRBV28, the J call TRBJ2-7, with 7 bases identical to TRBD2. The CDR3 length is 17 residues. V was clipped by 4 bases and J by 3 bases; unmatched bases: 15. The germline V gene has CDR1 MDHEN and CDR2 SYDVKM. The CDR3 sequence: CASSYHLREGRGYEQYF. The CDR3 DNA reads TGTGCCAGCAGTTACCACCTAAGGGAGGGCCGGGGCTACGAGCAGTACTTC.

With respect to this clonotype: Relative to the germline gene, one junction end is altered; a read error may explain this. The V call is TRBV7-8, the J call TRBJ2-5; tentative D call: TRBD2 (5 bases). This CDR3 contains 14 residues. The germline V gene encodes CDR1 SGHVS and CDR2 FQNEAQ. The CDR3 loop reads CVSGRGRGQETQYF. Written as DNA, the CDR3 is TGTGTCAGCGGCCGGGGTCGAGGGCAAGAGACCCAGTACTTC.